The present entry profiles one T cell receptor (beta chain) with its context. What it binds is unknown. Some clones are missing from TCRdb's copy, which holds only in-frame ones; the method was immunoSEQ multiplex PCR. The table shows 69,000 or so clones, with roughly four fifths occurring only once. This specimen belongs to a study of OX40 agonist ivuxolimab in advanced cancers. Study information: Participants could have had prior anti-PD-1, anti-PD-L1 or anti-CTLA-4 therapy, and about 37% had some. Study observations and caveats: Some of the lowest clonal expansion was seen in partial responders at 0.1-3.0 mg/kg.

Germline V gene sequence: CDR1 SGHTA, CDR2 FQGNSA. The CDR3 spans 14 residues. V dropped 7 bases and J dropped 8 bases, with 15 bases sitting between them. This chain uses TRBV7-2 with TRBJ1-6; no clear D. The sequencing here drew on CD4+ or CD8+ T cells sorted from blood, taken in a trial of the OX40 agonist ivuxolimab. The origin of this receptor is an adult with an advanced solid tumor such as melanoma, head and neck, liver or kidney cancer. The CDR3 DNA is TGTGCCAGCACCGACTCTCCAAAGGATTCACCCCTCCACTTT. It yields the protein CASTDSPKDSPLHF.